Below, one T cell receptor beta chain is given with its context. TCRdb analysed the RT-PCR reads with MiXCR anew, one entry per CDR3 protein. The sample comprises about 540,000 distinct CDR3 sequences, under 30% of which are singletons, and 2.8% rests with the top ten. This entry is derived from a study of response to subunit inactivated influenza vaccine. The CDR3 is 20 amino acids. Germline lookup yields CDR1 SGHRS and CDR2 YFSETQ. The ends lost 3 bases at V and 0 bases at J; junction bases unmatched: 14. These data were likewise used in another study, on T cells expressing NK-cell markers. In that study: TCR beta cDNA was generated via 5'RACE template switching incorporating UMIs.

The sequencing here drew on CD4+ T cells sorted from PBMCs, taken 11 to 12 days after vaccination. The chain has TRBV5-1 and TRBJ2-3; 12 bases fit TRBD2. This TCR derives from a man in his forties or fifties who received an inactivated influenza vaccine. DNA for the CDR3: TGCGCCAGCAGCTCACCACTTAAACGACTAGCGGGGGCCAGCACAGATACGCAGTATTTT. Translation: CASSSPLKRLAGASTDTQYF.